The clone carrying this T cell receptor beta chain was seen many times. Regarding time point: healthy volunteer bleed at 6 weeks. Unfractionated whole blood served as the source for total RNA extraction. One entry per CDR3 protein, called by TCRdb with MiXCR from the RACE reads. The table records 44,000 or so distinct CDR3 sequences, around 4% of them present only once. These data belong to a study of human T cells and chemical hapten exposure. There are 11 residues in the CDR3. Looked up from germline, CDR1 is SQVTM and CDR2 is ANQGSEA. The V and J ends lost 0 bases and 4 bases respectively, with 3 bases between them.

The chain is built from TRBV29-1 and TRBJ1-2; D not certain. The sequencing input was whole blood. The source of this sequence is a human donor in good health. Some clones in this sample may be carry-over from other donors' samples. CDR3 residues: CSVEEGYGYTF. The CDR3 region has the DNA TGCAGCGTTGAAGAAGGCTATGGCTACACCTTC.